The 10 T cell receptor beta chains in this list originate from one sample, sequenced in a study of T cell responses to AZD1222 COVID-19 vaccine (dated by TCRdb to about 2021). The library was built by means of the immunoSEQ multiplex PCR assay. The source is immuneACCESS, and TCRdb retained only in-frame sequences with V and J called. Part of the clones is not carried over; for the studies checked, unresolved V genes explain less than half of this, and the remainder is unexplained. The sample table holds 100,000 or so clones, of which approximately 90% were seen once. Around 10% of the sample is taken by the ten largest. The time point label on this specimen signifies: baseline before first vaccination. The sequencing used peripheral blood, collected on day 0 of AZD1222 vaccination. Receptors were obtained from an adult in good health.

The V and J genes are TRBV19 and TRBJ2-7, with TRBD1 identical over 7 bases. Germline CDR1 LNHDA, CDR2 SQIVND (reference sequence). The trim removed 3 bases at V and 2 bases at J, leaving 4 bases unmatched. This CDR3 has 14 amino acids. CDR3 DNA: TGTGCCAGTAGTATGGCGCAGGGGGCCTACGAGCAGTACTTC. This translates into CASSMAQGAYEQYF.

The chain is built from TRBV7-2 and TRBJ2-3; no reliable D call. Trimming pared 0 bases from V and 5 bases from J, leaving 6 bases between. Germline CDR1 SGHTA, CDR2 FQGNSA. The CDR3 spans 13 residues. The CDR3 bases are TGTGCCAGCAGCTTAGCGTACGGAGATACGCAGTATTTT. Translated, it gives CASSLAYGDTQYF.

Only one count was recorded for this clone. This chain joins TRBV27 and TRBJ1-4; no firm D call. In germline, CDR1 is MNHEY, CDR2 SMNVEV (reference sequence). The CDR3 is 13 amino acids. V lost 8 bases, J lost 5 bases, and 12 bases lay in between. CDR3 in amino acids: CASRPWTNEKLFF. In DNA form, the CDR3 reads TGTGCCAGCCGGCCGTGGACGAATGAAAAACTGTTTTTT.

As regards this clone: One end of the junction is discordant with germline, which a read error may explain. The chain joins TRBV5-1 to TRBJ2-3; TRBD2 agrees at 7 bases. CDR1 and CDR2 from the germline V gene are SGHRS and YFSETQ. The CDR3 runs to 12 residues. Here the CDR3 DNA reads TGCGTCAGCAGCCCTAGCGGAGATACGCAGTATTTT. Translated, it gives CVSSPSGDTQYF.

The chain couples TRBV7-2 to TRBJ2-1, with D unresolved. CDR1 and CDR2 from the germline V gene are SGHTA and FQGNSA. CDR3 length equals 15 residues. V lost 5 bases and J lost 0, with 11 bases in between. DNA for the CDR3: TGTGCCAGCAGCCCGATAATGGGCTCCTACAATGAGCAGTTCTTC. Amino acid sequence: CASSPIMGSYNEQFF. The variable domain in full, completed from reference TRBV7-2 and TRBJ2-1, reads GAGVSQSPSNKVTEKGKDVELRCDPISGHTALYWYRQSLGQGLEFLIYFQGNSAPDKSGLPSDRFSAERTGGSVSTLTIQRTQQEDSAVYLCASSPIMGSYNEQFFGPGTRLTVL.

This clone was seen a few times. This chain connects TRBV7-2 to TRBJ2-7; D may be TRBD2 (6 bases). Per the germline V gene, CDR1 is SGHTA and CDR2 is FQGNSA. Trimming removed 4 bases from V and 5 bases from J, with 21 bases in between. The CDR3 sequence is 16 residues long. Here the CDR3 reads CASSSAVGSRIHEQYF. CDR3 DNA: TGTGCCAGCAGCTCGGCAGTCGGGAGTAGGATCCACGAGCAGTACTTC.

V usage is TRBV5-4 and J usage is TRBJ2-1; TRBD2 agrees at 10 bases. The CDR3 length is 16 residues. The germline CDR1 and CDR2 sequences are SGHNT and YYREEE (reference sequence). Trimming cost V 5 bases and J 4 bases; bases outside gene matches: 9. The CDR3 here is CASSLAGAALYNEQFF. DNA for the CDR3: TGTGCCAGCAGTCTAGCGGGAGCGGCTCTTTACAATGAGCAGTTCTTC.

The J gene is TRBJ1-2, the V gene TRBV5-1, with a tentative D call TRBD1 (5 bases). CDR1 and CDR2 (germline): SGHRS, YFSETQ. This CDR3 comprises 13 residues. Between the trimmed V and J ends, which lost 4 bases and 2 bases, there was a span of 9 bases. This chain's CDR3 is CASSRDQNYGYTF. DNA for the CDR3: TGCGCCAGCAGCCGGGACCAGAACTATGGCTACACCTTC.

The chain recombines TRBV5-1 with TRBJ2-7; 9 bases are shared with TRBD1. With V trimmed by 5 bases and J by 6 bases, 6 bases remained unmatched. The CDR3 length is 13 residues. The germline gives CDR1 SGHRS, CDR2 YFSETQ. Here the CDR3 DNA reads TGCGCCAGCAGGCCCGGGACAGGGACCGAGCAGTACTTC. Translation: CASRPGTGTEQYF.

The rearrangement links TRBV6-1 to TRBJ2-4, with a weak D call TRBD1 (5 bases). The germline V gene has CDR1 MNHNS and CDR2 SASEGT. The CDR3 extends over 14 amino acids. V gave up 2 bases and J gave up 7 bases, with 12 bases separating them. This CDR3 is CASSESAQVNIQYF. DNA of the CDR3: TGTGCCAGCAGTGAATCGGCACAGGTGAACATTCAGTACTTC.